These 27 T cell receptor beta chains originate from one sample sequenced in a study of OX40 agonist ivuxolimab in advanced cancers. Sequencing was performed with immunoSEQ multiplex PCR; in TCRdb, only in-frame clones are kept and a portion is missing. The repertoire has more than 45,000 clones, around 84% of them found once; the top ten carry 4% to 6%. This specimen was CD4+ or CD8+ T cells sorted from blood, taken in a trial of the OX40 agonist ivuxolimab. The receptors originated from an adult with an advanced solid tumor such as melanoma, head and neck, liver or kidney cancer.

The gene calls are TRBV9 and TRBJ1-1, with D unclear. Germline assignment: CDR1 SGDLS and CDR2 YYNGEE. The CDR3 loop spans 12 amino acids. V lost 0 bases and J 2 bases, leaving 2 bases between the germline ends. CDR3 residues: CASSVDNTEAFF. The CDR3 coding sequence is TGTGCCAGCAGCGTAGACAACACTGAAGCTTTCTTT.

V is TRBV7-2 and J is TRBJ1-1; no firm D call. The CDR3 has 15 amino acids. The V end was cut by 1 base, the J end by 5 bases, with 14 bases between. CDR1 and CDR2 from the germline V gene are SGHTA and FQGNSA. CDR3 coding DNA: TGTGCCAGCAGCTTAGTAGGCGAGGGTGGTACTGAAGCTTTCTTT. Amino acid sequence: CASSLVGEGGTEAFF.

The chain uses TRBV6-1 and TRBJ1-5; the D gene is possibly TRBD1 (5 bases). Trimming took 4 bases from V and 2 from J, leaving 18 bases between them. The CDR3 extends over 17 amino acids. From germline, CDR1 is MNHNS and CDR2 SASEGT. CDR3 coding DNA: TGTGCCAGCAGTGGGGGGTGGGAAGGCTTGGGCAATCAGCCCCAGCATTTT. This encodes CASSGGWEGLGNQPQHF.

The rearrangement links TRBV7-9 to TRBJ1-2, with 7 bases aligning to TRBD1. After removal of 6 bases from V and 6 bases from J, the junction contained 13 bases not matched to a gene. CDR1 SEHNR and CDR2 FQNEAQ come from the germline V gene (reference sequence). This CDR3 has 15 residues. This chain's CDR3 is CASSPGGRGIDGYTF. The CDR3 bases are TGTGCCAGCAGTCCTGGTGGCAGGGGGATAGATGGCTACACCTTC.

The chain has TRBV4-3 and TRBJ2-7; D could derive from TRBD1 or TRBD2 (6 bases each). Germline V gene data show CDR1 as LGHNA and CDR2 as YSLEER. Trimming left V 0 bases short and J 3 bases short, with 15 bases between. This CDR3 spans 16 amino acids. CDR3 in DNA: TGCGCCAGCAGCCAAGAAGAGGGGGGTGTGTTCTACGAGCAGTACTTC. Translating it yields CASSQEEGGVFYEQYF.

This rearrangement joins TRBV5-6 to TRBJ2-3; maybe TRBD1 (5 bases). The CDR3 totals 15 residues. Germline lookup yields CDR1 SGHDT and CDR2 YYEEEE. Trimming took off 4 bases at V and 8 bases at J, with 20 bases between the two ends. The CDR3: CASSHPLGVISTQYF. In DNA, the CDR3 is TGTGCCAGCAGCCATCCCCTAGGGGTGATTAGTACGCAGTATTTT.

V gene TRBV28 combines with J gene TRBJ2-1; 8 bases match TRBD1. Germline CDR1 is MDHEN and CDR2 is SYDVKM. Trimming took 3 bases from V and 7 from J; bases not matched to a gene: 11. This CDR3 region has 16 residues. The CDR3 loop reads CASSFRGRGQWNEQFF. The CDR3 DNA sequence: TGTGCCAGCAGTTTCCGCGGCAGGGGGCAGTGGAATGAGCAGTTCTTC.

The gene calls are TRBV30 and TRBJ2-1; D perhaps matches TRBD2 (6 bases). V was pared by 5 bases and J by 0 bases, with 11 bases between. CDR3 length: 14 residues. Germline lookup yields CDR1 GTSNPN and CDR2 SVGIG (reference sequence). The CDR3 coding sequence is TGTGCCTGGGAGATCGGGAGCTCCTACAATGAGCAGTTCTTC. This encodes CAWEIGSSYNEQFF.

V is TRBV5-1 and J is TRBJ1-5; tentative D call: TRBD1 (6 bases). The CDR3 consists of 13 residues. In germline, CDR1 is SGHRS, CDR2 YFSETQ. Trimming shortened V by 2 bases and J by 5 bases, and 8 bases separated the two germline ends. CDR3 coding DNA: TGCGCCAGCAGCTTAGGGGGGGATCAGCCCCAGCATTTT. This gives the protein CASSLGGDQPQHF.

V and J are TRBV11-2 and TRBJ2-7, with D perhaps TRBD1 (5 bases). The CDR3 length is 13 residues. In germline, CDR1 is SGHAT, CDR2 FQNNGV. The V end was cut by 0 bases, the J end by 6 bases, with 9 bases between. In DNA form, the CDR3 reads TGTGCCAGCAGCTTAGATTTGCAGGGCGAGCAGTACTTC. Its protein product is CASSLDLQGEQYF.

This rearrangement joins TRBV10-1 to TRBJ2-1, with D possibly matching TRBD2 (5 bases). Looked up from germline, CDR1 is WNHNN and CDR2 is SYGVQD (reference sequence). This CDR3 is built from 14 residues. V lost 6 bases and J lost 2, with 11 bases in between. The CDR3 loop is CASSPGGPYNEQFF. The CDR3 DNA sequence: TGCGCCAGCAGCCCTGGAGGTCCCTACAATGAGCAGTTCTTC.

The chain links TRBV18 to TRBJ2-1; D gene ambiguous. The V end was cut by 2 bases, the J end by 4 bases, with 9 bases between. This CDR3 is built from 14 residues. Germline lookup yields CDR1 KGHSH and CDR2 LQKENI. The CDR3 reads CASSPVKGYNEQFF. The CDR3 DNA follows: TGTGCCAGCTCACCAGTCAAGGGTTACAATGAGCAGTTCTTC.

The chain combines TRBV2 with TRBJ1-2; possible D gene TRBD1, 5 bases. The germline CDR1 and CDR2 sequences are SNHLY and FYNNEI. The V gene lost 2 bases and the J gene lost 4 bases, with 11 bases spanning the gap. This CDR3 comprises 14 residues. CDR3 sequence (DNA): TGTGCCAGCAGTGAACAGGGAGTGGCCTATGGCTACACCTTC. Translated, it gives CASSEQGVAYGYTF.

The rearrangement links TRBV7-2 to TRBJ2-5, with 15 nucleotides matching TRBD2. This CDR3 region has 16 residues. With V trimmed by 3 bases and J by 4 bases, 3 bases remained unmatched. Germline CDR1 reads SGHTA; CDR2 reads FQGNSA. For the CDR3, the DNA is TGTGCCAGCAGCTTTGGACTAGCGGGAGGGGGAGAGACCCAGTACTTC. Amino acids: CASSFGLAGGGETQYF.

The chain carries TRBV14 and TRBJ2-1; maybe TRBD2 (6 bases). Deletions cut 2 bases from V and 5 bases from J, with 10 bases between. The CDR3 totals 14 residues. CDR1 and CDR2 from the germline V gene are SGHDN and FVKESK. The CDR3 loop reads CASSQWGLDNEQFF. In DNA, the CDR3 is TGTGCCAGCAGCCAATGGGGACTTGACAATGAGCAGTTCTTC.

For the CDR3, the DNA is TGCGCCAGCAGCCAAGATTCGGGGATGAACTATGGCTACACCTTC. It is translated as CASSQDSGMNYGYTF. The genes are TRBV4-3 and TRBJ1-2, with unresolved D. CDR1 and CDR2 from the germline V gene are LGHNA and YSLEER. CDR3 length: 15 residues. The ends were cut back, 0 bases at V and 2 bases at J, with 10 bases in the middle.

This chain connects TRBV4-3 to TRBJ1-3, with 7 bases aligning to TRBD1. Germline assignment: CDR1 LGHNA and CDR2 YSLEER. The CDR3 is 14 residues long. Germline trimming cut 1 base from V and 3 bases from J; bases unmatched to any gene: 0. DNA of the CDR3: TGCGCCAGCAGCCAAGGGACAGGTGGAAACACCATATATTTT. This translates into CASSQGTGGNTIYF.

The chain carries TRBV4-1 and TRBJ2-3; 9 nucleotides line up with TRBD2. The CDR3 loop spans 16 amino acids. Germline V gene lookup returns CDR1 MGHRA and CDR2 YSYEKL. Trimming cost V 5 bases and J 6 bases; bases outside gene matches: 12. CDR3 in amino acids: CASSSPAAGGWDTQYF. The DNA of the CDR3 is TGCGCCAGCAGCTCTCCCGCGGCGGGAGGGTGGGATACGCAGTATTTT.

The rearrangement links TRBV7-9 to TRBJ2-7; 14 positions agree with TRBD2. Losses at the gene ends were 4 bases for V and 3 bases for J; bases not matched to a gene: 5. CDR3 length: 16 amino acids. The germline gives CDR1 SEHNR, CDR2 FQNEAQ (reference sequence). CDR3 in DNA: TGTGCCAGCAGCTCAATGGGACTAGCGGGAGACTACGAGCAGTACTTC. It yields the protein CASSSMGLAGDYEQYF.

This sequence joins TRBV7-2 and TRBJ2-1; 12 bases align to TRBD1. CDR3 length equals 19 residues. The V gene end was trimmed by 0 bases and the J gene end by 5 bases; junction bases not matched to a gene: 11. Germline lookup yields CDR1 SGHTA and CDR2 FQGNSA. Here the CDR3 reads CASSLAHFGWDRGHNEQFF. In DNA, the CDR3 is TGTGCCAGCAGCTTAGCGCACTTTGGCTGGGACAGGGGGCACAATGAGCAGTTCTTC.

The chain combines TRBV5-4 with TRBJ2-1; D may be TRBD2 (6 bases). The V and J ends lost 7 bases and 8 bases respectively, with 16 bases between them. This CDR3 contains 13 residues. Germline loops: CDR1 SGHNT, CDR2 YYREEE (reference sequence). The CDR3 sequence is CASETRVRDEQFF. In DNA, the CDR3 is TGTGCCAGCGAGACTAGGGTTAGGGATGAGCAGTTCTTC.

J is TRBJ2-7 and V is TRBV11-1; 12 bases are a match to TRBD2. The CDR3 has 15 amino acids. CDR1 SGHAT and CDR2 FQDESV come from the germline V gene (reference sequence). With 5 bases clipped from V and 3 bases from J, the junction kept 5 bases outside the gene matches. CDR3 in DNA: TGTGCCAGCAGCCCGCGGACTAGCGGGATCTACGAGCAGTACTTC. This sequence encodes CASSPRTSGIYEQYF.

The rearrangement joins TRBV19 to TRBJ2-5, with 9 positions matching TRBD2. Germline loops: CDR1 LNHDA, CDR2 SQIVND (reference sequence). This CDR3 is 15 amino acids long. The V gene end was trimmed by 7 bases and the J gene end by 4 bases; junction bases not matched to a gene: 10. CDR3 sequence: CASNLAGAGGETQYF. In DNA form, the CDR3 reads TGTGCCAGTAATTTAGCGGGAGCAGGGGGAGAGACCCAGTACTTC.

This sequence joins TRBV15 and TRBJ2-2, with D tentatively TRBD2 (5 bases). Trimming removed 1 base from V and 6 bases from J, with 18 bases in between. Germline CDR1 LNHNV, CDR2 YYDKDF (reference sequence). This CDR3 has 17 amino acids. CDR3 DNA sequence: TGTGCCACCAGCAGAGGATTGGAGAGCGGCGGTTCCGGGGAGCTGTTTTTT. Translated: CATSRGLESGGSGELFF. The full variable domain, in which reference TRBV15 and TRBJ2-2 provide the parts outside the CDR3, is DAMVIQNPRYQVTQFGKPVTLSCSQTLNHNVMYWYQQKSSQAPKLLFHYYDKDFNNEADTPDNFQSRRPNTSFCFLDIRSPGLGDTAMYLCATSRGLESGGSGELFFGEGSRLTVL.

The chain links TRBV5-1 to TRBJ2-6; D not certain. Per the germline V gene, CDR1 is SGHRS and CDR2 is YFSETQ. The CDR3 has 15 residues. Trimming removed 0 bases from V and 0 bases from J, with 4 bases in between. The CDR3 here is CASSLVSSGANVLTF. Here the CDR3 DNA reads TGCGCCAGCAGCTTGGTTAGCTCTGGGGCCAACGTCCTGACTTTC.

The V and J genes are TRBV2 and TRBJ2-1; 11 nucleotides agree with TRBD2. CDR3 size: 13 residues. Trimming at V came to 8 bases and at J to 5 bases, leaving 2 bases not matched to a gene. Germline V gene data show CDR1 as SNHLY and CDR2 as FYNNEI. This chain's CDR3 is CASPTSGNNEQFF. In nucleotides, the CDR3 is TGTGCCAGCCCGACTAGCGGGAACAATGAGCAGTTCTTC.

The rearrangement uses TRBV4-2 and TRBJ2-5, with D perhaps TRBD1 or TRBD2 (5 bases each). This CDR3 contains 12 residues. CDR1 is LGHNA and CDR2 is YNFKEQ in the germline V gene. V was clipped by 8 bases and J by 5 bases, with 12 bases between them. This CDR3 reads CASSGTGETQYF. In nucleotides, the CDR3 is TGTGCCAGCTCCGGGACGGGGGAGACCCAGTACTTC.